Below are 5 T cell receptor beta chains sequenced from a single sample in a study of blood T cell repertoires in COVID-19. TCRdb's copy holds only in-frame clones and misses some; the assay was immunoSEQ multiplex PCR. Of about 110,000 clones detected, 71% appear once; the ten largest clones hold about 0.85%. Sequencing was done on a sample of peripheral blood. The receptors derive from a human donor with acute or convalescent COVID-19. The donor label of this sample is uncertain.

The chain couples TRBV27 to TRBJ2-3, with 12 nucleotides matching TRBD1. This CDR3 comprises 16 residues. Germline V gives CDR1 MNHEY, CDR2 SMNVEV (reference sequence). Trimming took 4 bases from V and 4 from J; bases not matched to a gene: 6. CDR3 loop: CASSWDRGPLPDTQYF. Here the CDR3 DNA reads TGTGCCAGCAGTTGGGACAGGGGGCCGCTCCCAGATACGCAGTATTTT.

This chain links TRBV4-2 with TRBJ1-6, with D possibly being TRBD1 (6 bases). V lost 2 bases, J lost 0 bases, and 14 bases lay in between. Germline CDR1 is LGHNA and CDR2 is YNFKEQ. The CDR3 is made up of 18 amino acids. The CDR3 spells CASSQREGGVSYNSPLHF. The DNA of the CDR3 is TGTGCCAGCAGCCAACGGGAGGGGGGGGTCTCCTATAATTCACCCCTCCACTTT.

This rearrangement joins TRBV2 to TRBJ2-1, with 14 nucleotides matching TRBD2. V shed 4 bases, J shed 8 bases, and the junction held 10 bases outside the gene matches. The CDR3 runs to 17 residues. The V gene's germline CDR1 is SNHLY and CDR2 FYNNEI. CDR3 protein: CASSARTTSGGADEQFF. CDR3 nucleotide sequence: TGTGCCAGCAGTGCCCGCACGACTAGCGGGGGGGCAGATGAGCAGTTCTTC. The whole variable domain, filled in from reference TRBV2 and TRBJ2-1, reads EPEVTQTPSHQVTQMGQEVILRCVPISNHLYFYWYRQILGQKVEFLVSFYNNEISEKSEIFDDQFSVERPDGSNFTLKIRSTKLEDSAMYFCASSARTTSGGADEQFFGPGTRLTVL.

This clone has just a few counts. V usage is TRBV2 and J usage is TRBJ2-7, with TRBD2 as a possible D gene (5 bases). Between the trimmed V and J ends, which lost 6 bases and 0 bases, there was a span of 12 bases. CDR1 is SNHLY and CDR2 is FYNNEI in the germline V gene. The CDR3 contains 14 residues. CDR3 sequence reads: CASRRSGLSYEQYF. In DNA form, the CDR3 reads TGTGCCAGCAGGCGAAGCGGACTCTCCTACGAGCAGTACTTC.

V usage is TRBV7-6 and J usage is TRBJ2-7, with TRBD2 matching over 9 bases. J gave up 7 bases and V 6 bases, and 7 bases lay outside the gene matches. Germline CDR1 reads SGHVS; CDR2 reads FNYEAQ. The CDR3 is 13 residues long. Here the CDR3 reads CASRPSTSGEQYF. The CDR3 region has the DNA TGTGCCAGCAGACCATCTACTAGCGGGGAGCAGTACTTC.